This T cell receptor (beta chain) was sequenced for a study of T-cell memory formation after mild COVID-19. The CDR3 consists of 18 residues. Germline lookup yields CDR1 SGDLS and CDR2 YYNGEE. Trimming cost V 0 bases and J 2 bases, with 15 bases left between them. MiXCR, applied by TCRdb to the 5' RACE reads, yields one record per CDR3 protein. This sample has some 270,000 distinct CDR3 sequences, with roughly 14% found just once. What was sequenced was PBMCs or a T cell subset sorted from them (not recorded which). The source of this sequence is an adult woman who had mild COVID-19 (a few samples of this study predate the infection). Cell type and time point are not known. The rearrangement links TRBV9 to TRBJ2-6; possibly TRBD2 for D (6 bases). CDR3: CASSVDSPGVPGANVLTF. In nucleotides, the CDR3 is TGTGCCAGCAGCGTAGACTCCCCGGGGGTCCCTGGGGCCAACGTCCTGACTTTC.